These 31 T cell receptor beta chains originate from one sample sequenced in a study of neurological immune-mediated disorders. TCRdb passed the 5' RACE reads through MiXCR, listing each CDR3 protein once. The table has some 14,000 distinct CDR3 sequences, less than 7.5% seen once. The sample taken for sequencing was CD8+ T cells from blood. The receptors here all came from a woman aged 40 to 55 in good health.

This clonotype was recorded at least ten times. The V and J genes are TRBV2 and TRBJ2-1; D is uncertain. The CDR3 extends over 15 amino acids. Between the trimmed V and J ends, which lost 1 base and 4 bases, there was a span of 11 bases. Germline values: CDR1 SNHLY, CDR2 FYNNEI. CDR3 sequence (DNA): TGTGCCAGCAGTGAAGTCGGCAGTATGTACAATGAGCAGTTCTTC. Its protein is CASSEVGSMYNEQFF.

This clonotype has a count of ten or more. The chain recombines TRBV27 with TRBJ2-2, with TRBD1 matching over 7 bases. The germline CDR1 and CDR2 sequences are MNHEY and SMNVEV (reference sequence). The junction had 8 bases not matched to a gene; V was cut back by 5 bases and J by 5 bases. This CDR3 is 15 amino acids long. CDR3 bases: TGTGCCAGCAGTATGACAGGGCCTTATACCGGGGAGCTGTTTTTT. It translates to CASSMTGPYTGELFF.

In its sample, this clonotype was seen many times. CDR3 in DNA: TGCAGCGTTGAGGCAGGCTCAACCTACGAGCAGTACTTC. Its protein product is CSVEAGSTYEQYF. The chain recombines TRBV29-1 with TRBJ2-7; D not certain. Trimming cost V 3 bases and J 2 bases, with 11 bases left between them. The CDR3 is 13 amino acids. The V gene's germline CDR1 is SQVTM and CDR2 ANQGSEA.

This clonotype was seen many times. The chain combines TRBV12-3 or TRBV12-4 with TRBJ1-3; maybe TRBD1 (6 bases). This CDR3 spans 14 amino acids. Trimming left V 6 bases short and J 0 bases short, with 9 bases between. CDR3 DNA: TGTGCCAGCAGCTGGGACAACTCTGGAAACACCATATATTTT. Translation gives CASSWDNSGNTIYF.

This clonotype was counted ten times or more. This chain uses TRBV7-2 with TRBJ2-7; weak D call: TRBD1 (5 bases). The length of the CDR3 is 14 residues. The V end was cut by 5 bases, the J end by 3 bases, with 14 bases between. CDR1 SGHTA and CDR2 FQGNSA come from the germline V gene. CDR3 amino acids: CASSRTGQLYEQYF. CDR3 coding DNA: TGTGCCAGCAGCCGTACCGGACAACTCTACGAGCAGTACTTC.

This clonotype was seen many times. J is TRBJ1-2 and V is TRBV5-1; D remains ambiguous. V lost 7 bases and J 5 bases, leaving 9 bases between the germline ends. The CDR3 loop spans 11 amino acids. Germline V gene data show CDR1 as SGHRS and CDR2 as YFSETQ. As DNA, the CDR3 is TGCGCCAGCTCCTCGGGGTATGGCTACACCTTC. Its protein is CASSSGYGYTF.

There are many counts of this clonotype. The rearrangement links TRBV6-1 to TRBJ2-7; no reliable D call. V lost 5 bases and J lost 2, with 10 bases in between. CDR1 and CDR2 (germline): MNHNS, SASEGT. The CDR3 loop spans 13 amino acids. CDR3 nucleotide sequence: TGTGCCAGCAGTCCCTTGGTTACCTACGAGCAGTACTTC. It yields the protein CASSPLVTYEQYF.

This clonotype was picked up many times. This chain connects TRBV29-1 to TRBJ2-1, with D perhaps matching TRBD2 (5 bases). The V end lost 5 bases, the J end lost 0 bases, and 8 bases lay between the germline ends. The CDR3 covers 13 residues. Per the germline V gene, CDR1 is SQVTM and CDR2 is ANQGSEA. CDR3 sequence: CSVPDFSYNEQFF. CDR3 in DNA: TGCAGCGTTCCGGACTTCTCCTACAATGAGCAGTTCTTC.

This clonotype was recorded many times. The chain employs TRBV20-1 and TRBJ1-5, with 10 bases that match TRBD1. CDR1 is DFQATT, CDR2 SNEGSKA, per germline (reference sequence). The CDR3 has 16 residues. With 6 bases clipped from V and 0 bases from J, the junction kept 8 bases outside the gene matches. The CDR3 reads CSAAGQGSYSNQPQHF. The CDR3 nucleotides are TGCAGTGCAGCGGGACAGGGGAGTTATAGCAATCAGCCCCAGCATTTT.

This clonotype was picked up many times. The CDR3: CASSRGTPGNEQFF. The CDR3 DNA sequence: TGTGCCAGCAGTCGGGGGACGCCTGGCAATGAGCAGTTCTTC. V is TRBV7-9 and J is TRBJ2-1; a weak D match, TRBD2 (6 bases). V was shortened by 6 bases and J by 6 bases, with 15 bases between the two germline ends. The CDR3 is 14 residues long. Germline-derived CDR1 and CDR2 are SEHNR and FQNEAQ (reference sequence).

This clonotype was found many times. V usage is TRBV12-5 and J usage is TRBJ2-4; tentatively, D is TRBD1 (6 bases). In germline, CDR1 is LGHNT, CDR2 FRNRAP. The CDR3 extends over 18 amino acids. V lost 3 bases to trimming and J lost 0 bases, with 18 bases between them. Written as DNA, the CDR3 is TGTGCTAGTGGTTTCGGGTATCAGGGGCCCCTAGCCAAAAACATTCAGTACTTC. This sequence encodes CASGFGYQGPLAKNIQYF.

This clonotype was seen at least ten times. The V call is TRBV7-2, the J call TRBJ2-1; D possibly matches TRBD1 or TRBD2 (5 bases each). Trimming pared 4 bases from V and 3 bases from J, leaving 16 bases between. Per the germline V gene, CDR1 is SGHTA and CDR2 is FQGNSA. The CDR3 length is 16 residues. CDR3 in amino acids: CASSWGWAANYNEQFF. The CDR3 DNA follows: TGTGCCAGCAGCTGGGGGTGGGCAGCGAACTACAATGAGCAGTTCTTC.

In this sample, this clonotype is medium-sized. The chain combines TRBV20-1 with TRBJ2-3, with 12 bases aligning to TRBD2. The trim removed 6 bases at V and 6 bases at J, leaving 10 bases unmatched. The germline gives CDR1 DFQATT, CDR2 SNEGSKA (reference sequence). The CDR3 has 15 amino acids. For the CDR3, the DNA is TGCAGTGCCACTTTACTAGCGGGGGGCGGGGATACGCAGTATTTT. It encodes CSATLLAGGGDTQYF.

This clonotype was seen more than once but under ten times. The chain joins TRBV7-6 to TRBJ2-7, with 10 bases fitting TRBD2. V lost 5 bases, J lost 4 bases, and 5 bases stayed unmatched. The CDR3 has 14 amino acids. The germline gives CDR1 SGHVS, CDR2 FNYEAQ. For the CDR3, the DNA is TGTGCCAGCAGCCCCGGGACTAGCGTTTACGAGCAGTACTTC. Translating gives CASSPGTSVYEQYF. The variable domain in full, completed from reference TRBV7-6 and TRBJ2-7, reads GAGVSQSPRYKVTKRGQDVALRCDPISGHVSLYWYRQALGQGPEFLTYFNYEAQQDKSGLPNDRFSAERPEGSISTLTIQRTEQRDSAMYRCASSPGTSVYEQYFGPGTRLTVT.

This clonotype was seen ten or more times. The V call is TRBV20-1, the J call TRBJ2-1, with TRBD1 as a possible D gene (6 bases). Trimming took 5 bases from V and 0 from J, leaving 14 bases between them. Germline CDR1 reads DFQATT; CDR2 reads SNEGSKA (reference sequence). The length of the CDR3 is 15 residues. The CDR3 DNA follows: TGCAGTGCTCGACCTCCAGGGGCCTCCTACAATGAGCAGTTCTTC. It codes for CSARPPGASYNEQFF.

This clonotype was seen at least ten times. CDR3 region: CASSASGLEQYF. CDR3 nucleotides: TGTGCCAGCAGCGCTTCGGGACTCGAGCAGTACTTC. The chain joins TRBV7-2 to TRBJ2-7, with TRBD2 as a possible D gene (6 bases). The CDR3 totals 12 residues. V was trimmed by 5 bases and J by 6 bases, leaving 11 bases between them. From germline, CDR1 is SGHTA and CDR2 FQGNSA.

The chain couples TRBV4-2 to TRBJ1-5; the D gene is possibly TRBD1 (5 bases). The V gene's germline CDR1 is LGHNA and CDR2 YNFKEQ. This CDR3 region has 16 residues. Deletions cut 4 bases from V and 5 bases from J, with 18 bases between. The CDR3 DNA reads as TGTGCCAGCAGCCCTGAGGCGGGGGACCTGGATCAGCCCCAGCATTTT. Translation gives CASSPEAGDLDQPQHF.

The rearrangement uses TRBV27 and TRBJ2-5, with 13 bases matching TRBD2. The CDR3 spans 16 residues. The V segment lost 2 bases and the J segment 5 bases; nucleotides outside the gene matches: 5. Germline values: CDR1 MNHEY, CDR2 SMNVEV (reference sequence). CDR3 region: CASSLGTSGAWETQYF. The CDR3 region has the DNA TGTGCCAGCAGTTTAGGGACTAGCGGGGCGTGGGAGACCCAGTACTTC.

This clonotype was seen repeatedly, ten times or more. The chain recombines TRBV7-9 with TRBJ1-1; D is uncertain. V shed 3 bases and J shed 4 bases, with 12 bases lying between them. The CDR3 sequence is 14 residues long. CDR1 is SEHNR and CDR2 is FQNEAQ in the germline V gene (reference sequence). CDR3 sequence reads: CASSFAGGGTEAFF. CDR3 DNA sequence: TGTGCCAGCAGCTTCGCGGGCGGTGGCACTGAAGCTTTCTTT.

This clonotype has ten or more counts. V gene TRBV12-3 or TRBV12-4 combines with J gene TRBJ2-1, with 13 nucleotides matching TRBD2. The CDR3 loop spans 16 amino acids. The V segment lost 3 bases and the J segment 9 bases; nucleotides outside the gene matches: 8. The CDR3 DNA follows: TGTGCCAGCAGTTTCTGGACTAGCGGGAGTTTGGGTGAGCAGTTCTTC. It encodes CASSFWTSGSLGEQFF.

In its sample, this clonotype was seen many times. This sequence joins TRBV5-1 and TRBJ1-2; the match to TRBD1 covers 8 bases. V lost 5 bases and J lost 8; bases outside the gene matches: 23. Germline CDR1 SGHRS, CDR2 YFSETQ. This CDR3 contains 18 residues. The CDR3 sequence is CASSPVAEGQGQREGYTF. The CDR3 DNA reads as TGCGCCAGCAGTCCTGTGGCCGAAGGACAGGGTCAACGAGAGGGCTACACCTTC.

This clonotype occurred many times. The chain uses TRBV9 and TRBJ1-2, with D possibly matching TRBD1 (5 bases). The CDR3 totals 16 residues. Trimming took 4 bases from V and 10 from J, leaving 26 bases between them. CDR1 and CDR2 from the germline V gene are SGDLS and YYNGEE. The CDR3 DNA follows: TGTGCCAGCAGCCCCCGCCTCGGACAATTCGGGGCCTCCTACACCTTC. Residues: CASSPRLGQFGASYTF.

In this sample, this clonotype turned up many times. This chain uses TRBV19 with TRBJ2-4; 7 positions agree with TRBD1. This CDR3 is 13 amino acids long. CDR1 is LNHDA and CDR2 is SQIVND in the germline V gene (reference sequence). The J segment lost 7 bases and the V segment lost 2 bases, leaving 2 bases of the junction unmatched. The CDR3 sequence is CASSIQGENIQYF. CDR3 coding DNA: TGTGCCAGTAGTATACAGGGGGAGAACATTCAGTACTTC.

The table lists this clonotype with many counts. The chain employs TRBV9 and TRBJ2-7, with 9 positions matching TRBD2. Germline V gene data show CDR1 as SGDLS and CDR2 as YYNGEE. V lost 0 bases to trimming and J lost 7 bases; unmatched junction nucleotides: 5. The CDR3 runs 14 residues. Here the CDR3 DNA reads TGTGCCAGCAGCGTAGATAGCGGGAGCTGGGAGCAGTACTTC. It codes for CASSVDSGSWEQYF.

This clonotype was seen repeatedly, ten times or more. The genes are TRBV5-1 and TRBJ2-5; D perhaps matches TRBD2 (5 bases). This CDR3 is 13 amino acids long. V lost 5 bases and J 1 base, leaving 9 bases between the germline ends. CDR1 is SGHRS and CDR2 is YFSETQ in the germline V gene. CDR3 sequence (DNA): TGCGCCAGCAGGATGGACTTCCAAGAGACCCAGTACTTC. It encodes CASRMDFQETQYF.

This clonotype was seen repeatedly, ten times or more. V is TRBV20-1 and J is TRBJ2-7; the match to TRBD1 covers 7 bases. The ends lost 5 bases at V and 0 bases at J; junction bases unmatched: 7. This CDR3 has 14 amino acids. CDR1 and CDR2 from the germline V gene are DFQATT and SNEGSKA (reference sequence). CDR3 DNA sequence: TGCAGTGCTGGGTTTCAGGGGGACTCCTACGAGCAGTACTTC. As protein: CSAGFQGDSYEQYF.

The sample holds many counts of this clonotype. This sequence joins TRBV28 and TRBJ2-4, with D uncertain. The CDR3 is made up of 14 amino acids. V shed 3 bases and J shed 0 bases, with 6 bases lying between them. Germline CDR1 is MDHEN and CDR2 is SYDVKM. For the CDR3, the DNA is TGTGCCAGCAGTTTTTGGGGAGCCAAAAACATTCAGTACTTC. Protein: CASSFWGAKNIQYF. Filled out from reference TRBV28 and TRBJ2-4, the complete variable domain reads DVKVTQSSRYLVKRTGEKVFLECVQDMDHENMFWYRQDPGLGLRLIYFSYDVKMKEKGDIPEGYSVSREKKERFSLILESASTNQTSMYLCASSFWGAKNIQYFGAGTRLSVL.

The chain carries TRBV7-7 and TRBJ2-5; D is ambiguous. This CDR3 is 15 amino acids long. Deletions cut 2 bases from V and 3 bases from J, with 13 bases between. The germline V gene has CDR1 SSHAT and CDR2 FNYEAQ (reference sequence). The DNA for the CDR3 is TGTGCCAGCAGCTTAAGCCCCTCCAGTGAAGAGACCCAGTACTTC. Its translation: CASSLSPSSEETQYF. The variable domain in full, completed from reference TRBV7-7 and TRBJ2-5, reads GAGVSQSPRYKVTKRGQDVTLRCDPISSHATLYWYQQALGQGPEFLTYFNYEAQPDKSGLPSDRFSAERPEGSISTLTIQRTEQRDSAMYRCASSLSPSSEETQYFGPGTRLLVL.

This clonotype was recorded many times. This chain connects TRBV27 to TRBJ2-3; D is possibly TRBD1 or TRBD2 (5 bases each). This CDR3 has 14 residues. Per germline, CDR1 MNHEY and CDR2 SMNVEV (reference sequence). V was pared by 3 bases and J by 0 bases, with 7 bases between. Here the CDR3 DNA reads TGTGCCAGCAGTTTGGGGGAAAGCACAGATACGCAGTATTTT. This translates into CASSLGESTDTQYF.

This clonotype came up many times. The chain has TRBV3-1 and TRBJ2-7; the D is unclear. Germline V lookup: CDR1 LGHDT, CDR2 YNNKEL (reference sequence). The CDR3 is 13 residues long. Trimming took 0 bases from V and 7 from J, leaving 10 bases between them. The CDR3 sequence is CASSQDSGWEQYF. As DNA, the CDR3 is TGTGCCAGCAGCCAAGATTCAGGATGGGAGCAGTACTTC.

Notes on this clonotype: One base away lies a much larger clone, so this may be a sequencing read error. This chain uses TRBV7-2 with TRBJ1-1, with TRBD1 matching over 8 bases. The CDR3 sequence is 14 residues long. With V trimmed by 6 bases and J by 6 bases, 9 bases remained unmatched. CDR1 and CDR2 (germline): SGHTA, FQGNSA. This CDR3 is CASRNTGGRSEAFF. CDR3 DNA: TGTGCCAGCAGGAATACAGGGGGTAGGTCTGAAGCTTTCTTT.